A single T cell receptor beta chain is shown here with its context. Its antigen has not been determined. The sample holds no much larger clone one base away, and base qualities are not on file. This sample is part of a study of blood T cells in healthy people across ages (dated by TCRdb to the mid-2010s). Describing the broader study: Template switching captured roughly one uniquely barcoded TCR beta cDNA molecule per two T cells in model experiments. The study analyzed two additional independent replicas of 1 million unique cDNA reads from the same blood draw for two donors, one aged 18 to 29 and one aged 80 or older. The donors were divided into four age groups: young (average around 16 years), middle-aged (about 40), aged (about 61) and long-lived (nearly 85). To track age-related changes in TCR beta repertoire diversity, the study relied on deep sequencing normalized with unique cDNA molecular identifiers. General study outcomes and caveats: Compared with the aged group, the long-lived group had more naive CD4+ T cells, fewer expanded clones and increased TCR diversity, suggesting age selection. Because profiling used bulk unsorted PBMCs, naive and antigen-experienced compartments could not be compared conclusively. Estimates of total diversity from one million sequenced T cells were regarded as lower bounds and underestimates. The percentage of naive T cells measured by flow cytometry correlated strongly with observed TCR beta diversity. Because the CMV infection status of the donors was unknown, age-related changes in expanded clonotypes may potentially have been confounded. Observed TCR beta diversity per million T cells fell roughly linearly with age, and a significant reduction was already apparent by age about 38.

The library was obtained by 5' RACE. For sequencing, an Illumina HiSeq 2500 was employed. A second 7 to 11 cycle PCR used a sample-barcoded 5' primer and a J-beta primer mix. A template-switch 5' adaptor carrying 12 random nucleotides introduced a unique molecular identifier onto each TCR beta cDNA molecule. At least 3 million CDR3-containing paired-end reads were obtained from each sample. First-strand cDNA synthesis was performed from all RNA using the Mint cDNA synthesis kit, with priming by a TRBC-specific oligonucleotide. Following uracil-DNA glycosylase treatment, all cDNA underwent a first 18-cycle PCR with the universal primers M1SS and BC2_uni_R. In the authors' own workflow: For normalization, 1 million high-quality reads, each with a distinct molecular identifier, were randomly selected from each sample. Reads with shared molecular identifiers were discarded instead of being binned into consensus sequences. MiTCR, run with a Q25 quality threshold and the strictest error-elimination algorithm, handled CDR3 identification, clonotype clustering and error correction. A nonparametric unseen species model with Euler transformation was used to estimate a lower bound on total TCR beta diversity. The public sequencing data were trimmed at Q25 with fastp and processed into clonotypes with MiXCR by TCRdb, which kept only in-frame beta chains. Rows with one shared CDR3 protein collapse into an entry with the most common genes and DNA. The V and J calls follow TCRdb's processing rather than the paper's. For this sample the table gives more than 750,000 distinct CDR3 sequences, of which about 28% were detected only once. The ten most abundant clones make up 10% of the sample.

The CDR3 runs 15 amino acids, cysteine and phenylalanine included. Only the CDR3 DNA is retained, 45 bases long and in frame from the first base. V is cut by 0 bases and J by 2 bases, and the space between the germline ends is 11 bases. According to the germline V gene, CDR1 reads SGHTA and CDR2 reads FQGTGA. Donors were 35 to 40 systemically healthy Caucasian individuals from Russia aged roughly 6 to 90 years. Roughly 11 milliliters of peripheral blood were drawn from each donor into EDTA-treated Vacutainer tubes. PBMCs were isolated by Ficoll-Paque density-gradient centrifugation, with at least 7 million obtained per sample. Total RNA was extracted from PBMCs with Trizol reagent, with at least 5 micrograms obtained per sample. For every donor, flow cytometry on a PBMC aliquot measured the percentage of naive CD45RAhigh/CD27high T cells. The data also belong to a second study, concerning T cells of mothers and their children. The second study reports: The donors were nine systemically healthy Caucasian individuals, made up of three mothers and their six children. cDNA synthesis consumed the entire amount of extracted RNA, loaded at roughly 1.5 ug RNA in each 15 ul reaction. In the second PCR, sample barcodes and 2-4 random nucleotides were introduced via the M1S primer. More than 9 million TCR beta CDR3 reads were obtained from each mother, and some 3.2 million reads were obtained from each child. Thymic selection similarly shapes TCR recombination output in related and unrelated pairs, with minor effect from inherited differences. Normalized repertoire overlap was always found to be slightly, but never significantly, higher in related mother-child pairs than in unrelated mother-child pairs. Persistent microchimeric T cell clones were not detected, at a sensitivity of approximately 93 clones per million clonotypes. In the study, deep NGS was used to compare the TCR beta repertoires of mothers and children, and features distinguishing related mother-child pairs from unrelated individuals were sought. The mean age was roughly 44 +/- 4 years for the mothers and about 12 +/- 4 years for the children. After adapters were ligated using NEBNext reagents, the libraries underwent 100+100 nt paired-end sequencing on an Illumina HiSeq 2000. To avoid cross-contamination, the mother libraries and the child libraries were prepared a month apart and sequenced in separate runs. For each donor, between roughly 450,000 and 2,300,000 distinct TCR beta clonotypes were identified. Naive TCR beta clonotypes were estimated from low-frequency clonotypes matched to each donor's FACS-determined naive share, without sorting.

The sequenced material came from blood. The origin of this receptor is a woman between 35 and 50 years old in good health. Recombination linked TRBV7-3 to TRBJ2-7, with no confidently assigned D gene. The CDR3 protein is CASSLTFGPAYEQYF. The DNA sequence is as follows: TGTGCCAGCAGCTTAACTTTCGGTCCCGCCTACGAGCAGTACTTC.